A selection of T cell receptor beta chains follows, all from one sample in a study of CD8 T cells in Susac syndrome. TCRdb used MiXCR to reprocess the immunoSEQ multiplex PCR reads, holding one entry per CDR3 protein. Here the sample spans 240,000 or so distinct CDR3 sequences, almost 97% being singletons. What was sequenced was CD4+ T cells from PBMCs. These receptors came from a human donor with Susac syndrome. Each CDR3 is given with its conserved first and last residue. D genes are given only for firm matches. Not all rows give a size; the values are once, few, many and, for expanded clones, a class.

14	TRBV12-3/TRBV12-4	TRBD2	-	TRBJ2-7	CATGGVGGLHEQYF	TGTGCCACCGGGGGGGTGGGAGGACTACACGAGCAGTACTTC
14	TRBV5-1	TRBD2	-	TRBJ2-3	CASVGLAHTDTQYF	TGCGCCAGCGTCGGACTAGCTCACACAGATACGCAGTATTTT
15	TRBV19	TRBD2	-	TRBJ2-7	CASSRTSGRYYEQYF	TGTGCCAGTAGTAGGACTAGCGGGAGGTACTACGAGCAGTACTTC
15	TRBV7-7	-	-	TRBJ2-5	CASSFQQGHRETQYF	TGTGCTAGCAGCTTCCAACAGGGTCATAGGGAGACCCAGTACTTC
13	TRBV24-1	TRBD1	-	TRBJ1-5	CATSDAQGARRHF	TGTGCCACCAGTGACGCCCAGGGGGCTCGACGGCATTTT
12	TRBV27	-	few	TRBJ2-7	CASSLMGYEQYF	TGTGCCAGCAGTTTAATGGGTTACGAGCAGTACTTC
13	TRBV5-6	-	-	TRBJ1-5	CASSREYNQPQHF	TGTGCCAGCAGCCGCGAATACAATCAGCCCCAGCATTTT
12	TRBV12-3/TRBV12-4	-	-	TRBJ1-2	CASSYHFVGYTF	TGTGCCAGCAGCTATCATTTTGTCGGCTACACCTTC
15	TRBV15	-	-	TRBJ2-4	CATRARGLALNIQYF	TGTGCCACCAGGGCCCGAGGGCTAGCGCTAAACATTCAGTACTTC
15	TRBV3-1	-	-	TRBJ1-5	CASSQMQESNQPQHF	TGTGCCAGCAGCCAAATGCAGGAGAGCAATCAGCCCCAGCATTTT
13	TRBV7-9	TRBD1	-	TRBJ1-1	CAIEGATNTEAFF	TGTGCCATAGAGGGGGCGACGAACACTGAAGCTTTCTTT
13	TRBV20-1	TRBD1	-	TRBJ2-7	CSARGQGHYEQYF	TGCAGTGCTAGGGGACAGGGTCATTACGAGCAGTACTTC
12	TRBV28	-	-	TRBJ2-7	CASSLIQYEQYF	TGTGCCAGCAGTCTCATACAATACGAGCAGTACTTC
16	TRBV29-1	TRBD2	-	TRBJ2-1	CSVRGRGPSSYNEQFF	TGCAGCGTTCGCGGGAGGGGCCCGAGCTCCTACAATGAGCAGTTCTTC
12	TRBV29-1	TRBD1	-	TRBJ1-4	CSVGTGNEKLFF	TGCAGCGTCGGGACAGGGAATGAAAAACTGTTTTTT
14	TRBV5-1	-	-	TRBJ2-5	CASSLRTRQETQYF	TGCGCCAGCAGCTTGAGGACGCGACAAGAGACCCAGTACTTC
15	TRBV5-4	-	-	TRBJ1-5	CASSLAGQSNQPQHF	TGTGCCAGCAGCTTAGCAGGACAGAGCAATCAGCCCCAGCATTTT
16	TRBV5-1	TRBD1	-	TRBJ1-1	CASRKITGVGDTEAFF	TGCGCCAGCAGAAAGATTACAGGGGTGGGAGACACTGAAGCTTTCTTT
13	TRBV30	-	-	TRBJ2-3	CAWSLRSSDTQYF	TGTGCCTGGAGCCTAAGGTCTTCAGATACGCAGTATTTT
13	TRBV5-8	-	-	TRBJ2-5	CASSWALGETQYF	TGTGCCAGCAGCTGGGCCCTCGGGGAGACCCAGTACTTC
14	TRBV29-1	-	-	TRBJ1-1	CSVEVYGRITEAFF	TGCAGCGTTGAAGTCTACGGGAGGATCACTGAAGCTTTCTTT
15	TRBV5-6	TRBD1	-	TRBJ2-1	CASSLRPGGYNEQFF	TGTGCCAGCAGCTTGCGGCCAGGGGGTTACAATGAGCAGTTCTTC
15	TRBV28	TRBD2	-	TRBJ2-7	CASSEGRAEGGEQYF	TGTGCCAGCAGTGAGGGTCGTGCGGAGGGAGGGGAGCAGTACTTC
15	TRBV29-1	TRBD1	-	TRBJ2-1	CSVLGTGGYGEEQFF	TGCAGCGTGCTCGGGACAGGTGGTTATGGAGAAGAGCAGTTCTTC